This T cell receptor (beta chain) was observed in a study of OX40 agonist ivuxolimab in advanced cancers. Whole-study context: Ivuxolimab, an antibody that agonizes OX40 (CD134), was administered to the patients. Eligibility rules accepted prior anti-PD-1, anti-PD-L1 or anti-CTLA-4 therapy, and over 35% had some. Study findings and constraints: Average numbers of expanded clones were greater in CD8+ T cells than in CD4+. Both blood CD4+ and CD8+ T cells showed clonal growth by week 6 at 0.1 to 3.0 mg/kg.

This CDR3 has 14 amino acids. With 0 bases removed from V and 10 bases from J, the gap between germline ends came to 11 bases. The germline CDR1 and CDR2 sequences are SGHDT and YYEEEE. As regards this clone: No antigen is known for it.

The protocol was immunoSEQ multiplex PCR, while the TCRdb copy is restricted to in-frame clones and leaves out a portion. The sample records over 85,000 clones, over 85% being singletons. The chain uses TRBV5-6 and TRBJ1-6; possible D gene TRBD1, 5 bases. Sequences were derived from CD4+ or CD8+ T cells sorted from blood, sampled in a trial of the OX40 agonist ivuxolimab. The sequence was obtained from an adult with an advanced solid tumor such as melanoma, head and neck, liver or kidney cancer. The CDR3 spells CASSLVFRESPLHF. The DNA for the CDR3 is TGTGCCAGCAGCTTGGTATTCAGGGAATCACCCCTCCACTTT.